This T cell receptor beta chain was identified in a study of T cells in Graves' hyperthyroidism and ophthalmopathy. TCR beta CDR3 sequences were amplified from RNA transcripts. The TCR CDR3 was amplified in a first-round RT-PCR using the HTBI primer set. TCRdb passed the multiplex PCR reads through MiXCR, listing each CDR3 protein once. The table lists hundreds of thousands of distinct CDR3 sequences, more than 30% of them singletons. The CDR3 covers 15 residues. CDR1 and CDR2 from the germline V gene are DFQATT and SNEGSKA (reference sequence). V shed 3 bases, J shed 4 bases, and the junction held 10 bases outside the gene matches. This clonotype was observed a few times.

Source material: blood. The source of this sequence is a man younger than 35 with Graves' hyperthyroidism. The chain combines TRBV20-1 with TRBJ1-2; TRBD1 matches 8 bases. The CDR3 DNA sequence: TGCAGTGCTAGGGACGGACAGGGAAGTACCTATGGCTACACCTTC. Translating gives CSARDGQGSTYGYTF.